The 8 T cell receptor beta chains below were found in one sample sequenced in a study of shared clonotypes between healthy human individuals. Libraries were prepared by immunoSEQ multiplex PCR; TCRdb keeps only in-frame clonotypes and omits some of them. The repertoire holds around 320,000 clones, with more than 75% as singletons. The sample consisted of memory CD8+ T cells sorted from blood. The subset is: CD45RO+ cells pooled with CCR7-negative TemRA cells. The receptors originated from a man aged 18 to 30 in good health.

V gene TRBV11-2 combines with J gene TRBJ2-7; weak D call: TRBD2 (5 bases). Between the trimmed V and J ends, which lost 6 bases and 0 bases, there was a span of 6 bases. The length of the CDR3 is 12 residues. CDR1 and CDR2 (germline): SGHAT, FQNNGV. CDR3 sequence reads: CASRLDSYEQYF. The DNA for the CDR3 is TGTGCCAGCAGACTAGACTCCTACGAGCAGTACTTC.

The chain has TRBV7-9 and TRBJ2-1; 10 nucleotides align to TRBD2. The junction had 3 bases not matched to a gene; V was cut back by 2 bases and J by 5 bases. CDR1 SEHNR and CDR2 FQNEAQ come from the germline V gene (reference sequence). There are 15 residues in the CDR3. The CDR3 reads CASSLLAGVHNEQFF. In nucleotides, the CDR3 is TGTGCCAGCAGCTTACTAGCGGGAGTTCACAATGAGCAGTTCTTC.

The chain carries TRBV28 and TRBJ1-6, with D possibly being TRBD1 (6 bases). The CDR3 contains 14 residues. The V gene lost 1 base and the J gene lost 12 bases, with 13 bases spanning the gap. Germline V gene sequence: CDR1 MDHEN, CDR2 SYDVKM. The CDR3 DNA reads as TGTGCCAGCAGTTTATCGAGGGGGTTCGGACCCCTCCACTTT. Its protein is CASSLSRGFGPLHF. The whole variable domain, remainder taken from reference TRBV28 and TRBJ1-6, is DVKVTQSSRYLVKRTGEKVFLECVQDMDHENMFWYRQDPGLGLRLIYFSYDVKMKEKGDIPEGYSVSREKKERFSLILESASTNQTSMYLCASSLSRGFGPLHFGNGTRLTVT.

For this clone: A single base separates this from a much larger clone, so it may be a read error. The rearrangement joins TRBV30 to TRBJ2-5, with 8 bases lining up with TRBD1. The CDR3 contains 17 residues. Germline assignment: CDR1 GTSNPN and CDR2 SVGIG (reference sequence). V was clipped by 3 bases and J by 2 bases; unmatched bases: 14. The CDR3 DNA sequence: TGTGCCTGGAGGTGTTTCAGGGGGCGCAGGGATCAAGAGACCCAGTACTTC. Translating it yields CAWRCFRGRRDQETQYF.

The chain couples TRBV5-6 to TRBJ1-1; D not certain. Trimming stripped 1 base from V and 8 bases from J, with 12 bases between. Germline CDR1 reads SGHDT; CDR2 reads YYEEEE. The CDR3 is made up of 13 amino acids. This CDR3 reads CASSLWGGGEAFF. CDR3 DNA: TGTGCCAGCAGCTTGTGGGGTGGAGGGGAAGCTTTCTTT.

The chain carries TRBV27 and TRBJ2-7, with TRBD1 matching over 8 bases. The trim removed 7 bases at V and 5 bases at J, leaving 13 bases unmatched. From germline, CDR1 is MNHEY and CDR2 SMNVEV (reference sequence). This CDR3 is built from 15 residues. The DNA of the CDR3 is TGTGCCAGCACCAAATCGACAGGGGCGGTCCACGAGCAGTACTTC. Translating gives CASTKSTGAVHEQYF.

The J gene is TRBJ2-3, the V gene TRBV7-6, with unresolved D. Germline CDR1 is SGHVS and CDR2 is FNYEAQ. Trimming took off 3 bases at V and 0 bases at J, with 7 bases between the two ends. This CDR3 comprises 14 residues. CDR3 protein: CASSFDTSTDTQYF. In nucleotides, the CDR3 is TGTGCCAGCAGCTTTGATACTAGCACAGATACGCAGTATTTT.

The V call is TRBV13, the J call TRBJ2-5; perhaps D is TRBD1 or TRBD2 (6 bases each). The CDR3 totals 16 residues. Germline V gives CDR1 PRHDT, CDR2 FYEKMQ (reference sequence). Trimming pared 4 bases from V and 2 bases from J, leaving 17 bases between. CDR3 nucleotides: TGTGCCAGCAGCTACTGGCCGCGGGACACACAAGAGACCCAGTACTTC. As protein: CASSYWPRDTQETQYF. Looking up the rest from reference TRBV13 and TRBJ2-5 gives the full variable domain: AAGVIQSPRHLIKEKRETATLKCYPIPRHDTVYWYQQGPGQDPQFLISFYEKMQSDKGSIPDRFSAQQFSDYHSELNMSSLELGDSALYFCASSYWPRDTQETQYFGPGTRLLVL.